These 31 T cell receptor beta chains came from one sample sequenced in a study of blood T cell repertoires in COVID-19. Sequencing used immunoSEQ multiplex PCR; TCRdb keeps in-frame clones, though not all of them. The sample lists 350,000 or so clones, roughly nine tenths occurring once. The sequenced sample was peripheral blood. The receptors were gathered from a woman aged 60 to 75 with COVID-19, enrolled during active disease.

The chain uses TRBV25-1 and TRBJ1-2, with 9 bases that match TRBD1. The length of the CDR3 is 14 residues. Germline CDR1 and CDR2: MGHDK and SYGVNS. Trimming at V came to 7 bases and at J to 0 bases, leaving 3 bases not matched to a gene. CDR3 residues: CASNGQGSNYGYTF. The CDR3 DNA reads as TGTGCCAGCAACGGACAGGGGTCTAACTATGGCTACACCTTC.

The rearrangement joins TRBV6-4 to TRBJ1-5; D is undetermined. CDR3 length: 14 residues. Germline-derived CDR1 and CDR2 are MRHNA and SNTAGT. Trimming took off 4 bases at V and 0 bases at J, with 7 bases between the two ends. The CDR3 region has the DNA TGTGCCAGCAGTGTAAGCCCTAGCAATCAGCCCCAGCATTTT. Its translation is CASSVSPSNQPQHF.

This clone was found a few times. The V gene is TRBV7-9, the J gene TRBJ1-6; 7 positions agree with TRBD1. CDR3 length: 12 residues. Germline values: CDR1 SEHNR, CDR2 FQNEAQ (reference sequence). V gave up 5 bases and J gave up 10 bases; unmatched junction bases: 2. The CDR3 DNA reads TGTGCCAGCAGCGGGACAGCCTCACCCCTCCACTTT. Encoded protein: CASSGTASPLHF. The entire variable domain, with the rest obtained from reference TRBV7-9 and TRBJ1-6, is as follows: DTGVSQNPRHKITKRGQNVTFRCDPISEHNRLYWYRQTLGQGPEFLTYFQNEAQLEKSRLLSDRFSAERPKGSFSTLEIQRTEQGDSAMYLCASSGTASPLHFGNGTRLTVT.

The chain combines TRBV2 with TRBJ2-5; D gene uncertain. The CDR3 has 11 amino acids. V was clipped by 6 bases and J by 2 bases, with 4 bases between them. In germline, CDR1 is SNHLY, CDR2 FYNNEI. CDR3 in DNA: TGTGCCAGCAGCCGGCAAGAGACCCAGTACTTC. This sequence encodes CASSRQETQYF.

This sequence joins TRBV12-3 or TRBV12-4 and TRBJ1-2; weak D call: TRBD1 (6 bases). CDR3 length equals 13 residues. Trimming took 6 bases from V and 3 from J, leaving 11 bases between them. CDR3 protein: CASSGGQYYGYTF. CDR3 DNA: TGTGCCAGCAGCGGCGGACAGTACTATGGCTACACCTTC.

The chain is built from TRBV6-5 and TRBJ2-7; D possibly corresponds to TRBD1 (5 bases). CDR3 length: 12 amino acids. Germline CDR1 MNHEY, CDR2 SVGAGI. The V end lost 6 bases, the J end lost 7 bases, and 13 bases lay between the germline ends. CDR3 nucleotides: TGTGCCAGCAGATCGACAGCCTGGGAGCAGTACTTC. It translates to CASRSTAWEQYF.

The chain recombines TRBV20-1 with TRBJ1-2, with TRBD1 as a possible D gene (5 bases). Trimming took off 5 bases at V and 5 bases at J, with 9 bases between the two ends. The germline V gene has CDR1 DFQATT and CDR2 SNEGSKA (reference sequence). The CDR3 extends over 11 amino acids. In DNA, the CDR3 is TGCAGTGCTCTGGGACTTTATGGCTACACCTTC. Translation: CSALGLYGYTF.

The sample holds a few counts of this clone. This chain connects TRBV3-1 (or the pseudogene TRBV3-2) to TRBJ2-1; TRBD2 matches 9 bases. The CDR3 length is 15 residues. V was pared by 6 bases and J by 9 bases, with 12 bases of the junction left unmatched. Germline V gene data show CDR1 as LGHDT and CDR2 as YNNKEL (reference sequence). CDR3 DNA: TGTGCCAGCAGACGACCGGCGGGGGGGCCGAGTGAGCAGTTCTTC. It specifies CASRRPAGGPSEQFF.

The CDR3 DNA sequence: TGCGCCAGCAGCCTAGCCTCTGGACAGGGTGGTGGAAACACCATATATTTT. Protein: CASSLASGQGGGNTIYF. The chain is built from TRBV4-1 and TRBJ1-3; 8 bases are shared with TRBD1. Per germline, CDR1 MGHRA and CDR2 YSYEKL. This CDR3 region has 17 residues. V lost 4 bases and J lost 3; bases outside the gene matches: 11.

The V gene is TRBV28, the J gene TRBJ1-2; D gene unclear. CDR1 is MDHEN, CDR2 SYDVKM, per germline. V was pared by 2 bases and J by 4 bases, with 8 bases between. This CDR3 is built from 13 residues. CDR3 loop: CASSLGGLYGYTF. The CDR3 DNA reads TGTGCCAGCAGTTTAGGAGGCCTCTATGGCTACACCTTC.

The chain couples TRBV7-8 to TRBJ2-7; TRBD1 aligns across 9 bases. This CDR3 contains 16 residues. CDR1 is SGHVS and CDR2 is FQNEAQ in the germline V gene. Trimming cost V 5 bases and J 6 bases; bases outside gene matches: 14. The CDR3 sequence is CASSHRTGQGLGEQYF. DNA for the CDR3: TGTGCCAGCAGCCACAGGACGGGACAGGGTCTGGGCGAGCAGTACTTC.

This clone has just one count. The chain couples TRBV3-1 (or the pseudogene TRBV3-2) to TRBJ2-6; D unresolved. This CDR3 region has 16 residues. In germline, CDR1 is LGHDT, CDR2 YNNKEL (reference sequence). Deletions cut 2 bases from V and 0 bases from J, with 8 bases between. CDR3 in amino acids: CASSQFPSSGANVLTF. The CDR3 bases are TGTGCCAGCAGCCAATTTCCTAGCTCTGGGGCCAACGTCCTGACTTTC.

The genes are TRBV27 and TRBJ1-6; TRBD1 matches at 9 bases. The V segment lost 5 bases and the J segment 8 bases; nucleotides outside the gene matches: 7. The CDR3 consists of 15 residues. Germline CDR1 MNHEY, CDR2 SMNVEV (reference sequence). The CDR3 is CASSPRQGGYSPLHF. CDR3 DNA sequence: TGTGCCAGCAGTCCACGACAGGGGGGATATTCACCCCTCCACTTT.

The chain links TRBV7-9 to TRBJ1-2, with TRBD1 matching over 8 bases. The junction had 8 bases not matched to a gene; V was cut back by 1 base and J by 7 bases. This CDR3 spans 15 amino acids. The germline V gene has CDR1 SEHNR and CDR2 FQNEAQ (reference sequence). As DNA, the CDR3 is TGTGCCAGCAGCTTAGGGGCAGGGGGCGCTTCTGGCTACACCTTC. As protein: CASSLGAGGASGYTF. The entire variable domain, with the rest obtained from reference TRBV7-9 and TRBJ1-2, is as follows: DTGVSQNPRHKITKRGQNVTFRCDPISEHNRLYWYRQTLGQGPEFLTYFQNEAQLEKSRLLSDRFSAERPKGSFSTLEIQRTEQGDSAMYLCASSLGAGGASGYTFGSGTRLTVV.

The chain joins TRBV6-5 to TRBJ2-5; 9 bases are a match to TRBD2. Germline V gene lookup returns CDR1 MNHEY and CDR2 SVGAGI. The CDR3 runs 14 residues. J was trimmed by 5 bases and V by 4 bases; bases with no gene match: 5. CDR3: CASSLAGAGETQYF. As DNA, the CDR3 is TGTGCCAGCAGTTTAGCGGGGGCAGGGGAGACCCAGTACTTC.

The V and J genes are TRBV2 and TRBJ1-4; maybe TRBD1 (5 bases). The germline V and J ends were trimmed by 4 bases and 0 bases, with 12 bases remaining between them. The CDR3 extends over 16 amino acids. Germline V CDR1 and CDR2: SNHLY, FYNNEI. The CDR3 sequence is CASSGGRVTTNEKLFF. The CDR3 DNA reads TGTGCCAGCAGTGGGGGCAGGGTAACAACTAATGAAAAACTGTTTTTT.

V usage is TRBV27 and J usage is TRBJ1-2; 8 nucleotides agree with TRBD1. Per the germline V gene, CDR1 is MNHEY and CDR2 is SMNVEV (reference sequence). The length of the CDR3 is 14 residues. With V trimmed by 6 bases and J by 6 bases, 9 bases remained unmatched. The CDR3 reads CASRPTGGLDGYTF. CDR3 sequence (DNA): TGTGCCAGCAGACCCACAGGGGGATTGGATGGCTACACCTTC.

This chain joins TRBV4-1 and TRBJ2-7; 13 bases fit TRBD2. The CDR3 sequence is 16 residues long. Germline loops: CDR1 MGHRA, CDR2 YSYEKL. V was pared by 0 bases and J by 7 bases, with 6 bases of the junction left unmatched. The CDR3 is CASSQEGGLAGPEQYF. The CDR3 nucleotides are TGCGCCAGCAGCCAAGAAGGGGGACTAGCGGGGCCGGAGCAGTACTTC.

The CDR3, as DNA: TGTGCCAGCAATTCCTATGGACAGGGCCTTAGATATGAGCAGTTCTTC. Its translation: CASNSYGQGLRYEQFF. V is TRBV28 and J is TRBJ2-1; 8 bases line up with TRBD1. The CDR3 covers 16 residues. J was trimmed by 8 bases and V by 7 bases; bases with no gene match: 16. CDR1 and CDR2 from the germline V gene are MDHEN and SYDVKM. The variable domain in full, with the rest retrieved from reference TRBV28 and TRBJ2-1, is DVKVTQSSRYLVKRTGEKVFLECVQDMDHENMFWYRQDPGLGLRLIYFSYDVKMKEKGDIPEGYSVSREKKERFSLILESASTNQTSMYLCASNSYGQGLRYEQFFGPGTRLTVL.

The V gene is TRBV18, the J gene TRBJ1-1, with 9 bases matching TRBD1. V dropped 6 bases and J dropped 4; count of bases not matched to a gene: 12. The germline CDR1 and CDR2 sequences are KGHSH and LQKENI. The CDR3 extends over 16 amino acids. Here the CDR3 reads CASSRDRVERGTEAFF. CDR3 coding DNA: TGTGCCAGCTCGCGGGACAGGGTGGAGAGAGGCACTGAAGCTTTCTTT.

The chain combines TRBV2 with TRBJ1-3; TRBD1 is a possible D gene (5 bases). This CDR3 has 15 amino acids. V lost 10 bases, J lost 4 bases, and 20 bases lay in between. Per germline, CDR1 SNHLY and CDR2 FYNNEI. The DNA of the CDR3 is TGTGCCAACAGGAAGGAGGGTCTACCCGGAAACACCATATATTTT. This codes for CANRKEGLPGNTIYF.

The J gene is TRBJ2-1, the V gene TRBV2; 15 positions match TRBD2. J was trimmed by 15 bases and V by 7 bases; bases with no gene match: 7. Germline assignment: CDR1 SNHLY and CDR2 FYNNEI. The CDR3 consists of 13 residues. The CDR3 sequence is CASTGTSGGRLFF. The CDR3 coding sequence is TGTGCCAGCACAGGGACTAGCGGGGGGCGATTGTTCTTC.

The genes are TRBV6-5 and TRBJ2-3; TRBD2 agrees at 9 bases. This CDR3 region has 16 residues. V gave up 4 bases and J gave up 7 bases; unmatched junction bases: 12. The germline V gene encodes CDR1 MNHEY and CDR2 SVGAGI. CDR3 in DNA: TGTGCCAGCAGTTCCCTTTCCGCGGGGGGGCAATATACGCAGTATTTT. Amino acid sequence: CASSSLSAGGQYTQYF.

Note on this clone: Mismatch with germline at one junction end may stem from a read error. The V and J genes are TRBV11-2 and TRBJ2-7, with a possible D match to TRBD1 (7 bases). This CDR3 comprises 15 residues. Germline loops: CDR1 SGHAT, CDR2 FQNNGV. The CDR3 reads CASNLKAGGSYEQYF. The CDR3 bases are TGTGCCAGCAACTTAAAGGCAGGGGGGTCCTACGAGCAGTACTTC.

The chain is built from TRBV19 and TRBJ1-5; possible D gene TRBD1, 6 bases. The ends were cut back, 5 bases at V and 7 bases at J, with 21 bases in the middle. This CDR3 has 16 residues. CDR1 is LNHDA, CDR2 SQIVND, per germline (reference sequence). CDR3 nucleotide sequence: TGTGCCAGTAGTTCCCGGACAGCTCCGATTAAGCAGCCCCAGCATTTT. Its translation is CASSSRTAPIKQPQHF.

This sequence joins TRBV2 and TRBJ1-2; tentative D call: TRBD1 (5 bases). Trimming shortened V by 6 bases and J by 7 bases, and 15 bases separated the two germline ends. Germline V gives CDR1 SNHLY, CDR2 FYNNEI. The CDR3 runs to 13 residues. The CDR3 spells CASRADTGGGYTF. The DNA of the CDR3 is TGTGCCAGCAGGGCAGATACAGGTGGTGGCTACACCTTC.

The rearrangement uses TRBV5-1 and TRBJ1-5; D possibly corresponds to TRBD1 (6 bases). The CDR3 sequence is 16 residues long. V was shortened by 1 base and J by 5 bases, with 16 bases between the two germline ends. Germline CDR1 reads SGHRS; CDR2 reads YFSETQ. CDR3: CASSLPIRGADQPQHF. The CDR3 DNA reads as TGCGCCAGCAGCTTGCCAATCAGGGGCGCGGATCAGCCCCAGCATTTT.

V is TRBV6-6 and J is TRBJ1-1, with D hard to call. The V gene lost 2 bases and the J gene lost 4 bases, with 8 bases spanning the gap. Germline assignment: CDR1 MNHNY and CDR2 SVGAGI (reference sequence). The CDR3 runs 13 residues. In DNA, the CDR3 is TGTGCCAGCAGTTACATACGGTCCACTGAAGCTTTCTTT. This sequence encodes CASSYIRSTEAFF.

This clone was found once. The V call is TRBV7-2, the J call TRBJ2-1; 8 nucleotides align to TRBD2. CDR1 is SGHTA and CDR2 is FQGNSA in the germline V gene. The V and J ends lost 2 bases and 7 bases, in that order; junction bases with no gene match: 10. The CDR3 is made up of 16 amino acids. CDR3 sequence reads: CASSLLGTSGDNEQFF. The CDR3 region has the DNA TGTGCCAGCAGCTTACTTGGGACTAGTGGTGATAATGAGCAGTTCTTC.

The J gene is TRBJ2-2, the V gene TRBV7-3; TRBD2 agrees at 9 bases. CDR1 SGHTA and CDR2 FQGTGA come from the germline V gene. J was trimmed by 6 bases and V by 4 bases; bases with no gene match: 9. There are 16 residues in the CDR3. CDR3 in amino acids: CASSSGRTSDAGELFF. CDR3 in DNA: TGTGCCAGCAGCTCGGGACGGACTAGCGACGCCGGGGAGCTGTTTTTT. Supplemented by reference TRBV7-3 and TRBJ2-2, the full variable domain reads GAGVSQTPSNKVTEKGKYVELRCDPISGHTALYWYRQSLGQGPEFLIYFQGTGAADDSGLPNDRFFAVRPEGSVSTLKIQRTERGDSAVYLCASSSGRTSDAGELFFGEGSRLTVL.

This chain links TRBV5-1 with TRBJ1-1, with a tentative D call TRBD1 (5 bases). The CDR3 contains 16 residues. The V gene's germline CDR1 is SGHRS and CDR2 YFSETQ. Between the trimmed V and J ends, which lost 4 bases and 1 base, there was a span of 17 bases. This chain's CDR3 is CASSATTGFRNTEAFF. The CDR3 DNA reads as TGCGCCAGCAGCGCCACCACAGGATTTAGGAACACTGAAGCTTTCTTT.